This TCR beta chain is from a study of shared clonotypes between healthy human individuals. General observations from the study: Around 5.3% of naive CD4 clonotypes were shared across four donors. Expectations were that clonotype sharing among donors would be affected by sequencing depth. The generation probabilities recorded for non-shared clonotypes fell below those of clonotypes shared by all four donors.

As concerns this clone: The antigen remains unidentified.

The test was conducted at deep level. Clones were read by immunoSEQ multiplex PCR, and TCRdb kept only the in-frame ones, dropping some. The data show more than 1,200,000 clones, 98% seen once. Material for sequencing was naive CD4+ T cells sorted from blood. Subset described: CD45RA+ positively selected. This receptor was identified in a man aged 30 to 45 in good health.

Written as DNA, the CDR3 is TGTGCCAGCAGCTCCGAATATCGACCCGGGACAGGGGGAGGCGGCTACACCTTC. This gives the protein CASSSEYRPGTGGGGYTF. V usage is TRBV7-9 and J usage is TRBJ1-2; 11 bases fit TRBD1. CDR3 length: 18 amino acids. The V segment lost 4 bases and the J segment 8 bases; nucleotides outside the gene matches: 18. Germline CDR1 reads SEHNR; CDR2 reads FQNEAQ (reference sequence). Filled out from reference TRBV7-9 and TRBJ1-2, the complete variable domain reads DTGVSQNPRHKITKRGQNVTFRCDPISEHNRLYWYRQTLGQGPEFLTYFQNEAQLEKSRLLSDRFSAERPKGSFSTLEIQRTEQGDSAMYLCASSSEYRPGTGGGGYTFGSGTRLTVV.